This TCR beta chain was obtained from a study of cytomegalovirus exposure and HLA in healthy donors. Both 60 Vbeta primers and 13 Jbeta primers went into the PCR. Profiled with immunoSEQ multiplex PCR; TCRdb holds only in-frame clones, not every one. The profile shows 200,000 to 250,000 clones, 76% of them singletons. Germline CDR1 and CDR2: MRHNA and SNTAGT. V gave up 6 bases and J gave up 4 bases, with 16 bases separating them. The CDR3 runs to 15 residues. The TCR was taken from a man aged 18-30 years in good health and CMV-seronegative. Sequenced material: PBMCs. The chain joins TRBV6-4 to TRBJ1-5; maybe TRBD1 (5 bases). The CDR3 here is CASSAGSGTNQPQHF. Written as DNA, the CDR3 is TGTGCCAGCAGCGCCGGTTCAGGGACTAATCAGCCCCAGCATTTT.